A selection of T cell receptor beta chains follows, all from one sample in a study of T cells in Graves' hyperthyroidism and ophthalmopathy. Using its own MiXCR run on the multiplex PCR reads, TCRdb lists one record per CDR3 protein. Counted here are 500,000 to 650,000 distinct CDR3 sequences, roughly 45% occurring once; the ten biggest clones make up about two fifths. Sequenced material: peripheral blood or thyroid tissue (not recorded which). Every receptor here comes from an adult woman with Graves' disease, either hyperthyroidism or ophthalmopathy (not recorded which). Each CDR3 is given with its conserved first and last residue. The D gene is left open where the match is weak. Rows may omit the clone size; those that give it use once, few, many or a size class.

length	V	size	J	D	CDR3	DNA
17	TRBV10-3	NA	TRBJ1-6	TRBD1	CASSEEPTGGGESPLHF	TGTGCCAGCAGTGAAGAACCGACAGGGGGCGGAGAGTCACCCCTCCACTTT
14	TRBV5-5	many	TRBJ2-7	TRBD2	CASSLPTSRAEQYF	TGTGCCAGCAGCTTGCCGACTAGCCGCGCCGAGCAGTACTTC
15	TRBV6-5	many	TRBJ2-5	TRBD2	CASMGLAGVTGTQYF	TGTGCCAGCATGGGACTAGCGGGAGTAACGGGGACCCAGTACTTC
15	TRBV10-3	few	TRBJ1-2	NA	CAISEDTSREIDHTF	TGTGCCATCAGTGAGGACACCAGTCGGGAGATAGATCACACCTTC
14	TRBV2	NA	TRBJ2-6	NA	CASRTLTGANVLTF	TGTGCCAGCAGGACCCTAACTGGGGCCAACGTCCTGACTTTC
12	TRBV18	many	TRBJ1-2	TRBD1	CASSPDRNGYTF	TGTGCCAGCTCACCGGACAGGAATGGCTACACCTTC
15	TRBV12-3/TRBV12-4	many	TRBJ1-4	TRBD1	CASSSRGGTNEKLFF	TGTGCCAGCAGTTCCAGGGGGGGGACTAATGAAAAACTGTTTTTT
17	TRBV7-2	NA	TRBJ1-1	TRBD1	CASSPGTGGWRNTEAFF	TGCGCCAGCAGCCCTGGGACAGGGGGCTGGAGGAACACTGAAGCTTTCTTT
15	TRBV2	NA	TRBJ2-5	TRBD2	CASRPGTSGKETQYF	TGTGCCAGCAGACCCGGGACTAGCGGGAAGGAGACCCAGTACTTC
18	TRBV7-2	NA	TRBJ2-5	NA	CASSLGRLSSGSQETQYF	TGTGCCAGCAGCTTAGGTCGCCTGAGTAGCGGTTCACAAGAGACCCAGTACTTC
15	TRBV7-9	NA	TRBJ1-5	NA	CASSTGSDRNQPQHF	TGTGCCAGCAGCACAGGGTCGGACCGCAATCAGCCCCAGCATTTT
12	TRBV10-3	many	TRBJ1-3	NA	CAIGLGGNTIYF	TGTGCCATAGGCCTTGGGGGAAACACCATATATTTT
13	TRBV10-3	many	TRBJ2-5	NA	CAISELEQETQYF	TGTGCCATCAGTGAGTTGGAACAAGAGACCCAGTACTTC
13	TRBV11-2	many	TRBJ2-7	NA	CASSLFSRHEQYF	TGTGCCAGCAGCTTATTCTCTCGGCACGAGCAGTACTTC
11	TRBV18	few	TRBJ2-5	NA	CASSPREAQYF	TGTGCCAGCTCACCACGGGAGGCCCAGTACTTC
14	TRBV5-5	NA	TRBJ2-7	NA	CASAHPNGRMVQYF	TGTGCCAGCGCACACCCTAACGGGAGAATGGTGCAGTACTTC
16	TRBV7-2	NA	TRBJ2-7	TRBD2	CASSSRTSGSSYEQYF	TGTGCCAGCAGCTCCAGGACTAGCGGGAGCTCCTACGAGCAGTACTTC
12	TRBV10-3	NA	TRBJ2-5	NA	CAISKGGETQYF	TGTGCCATCAGTAAGGGTGGTGAGACCCAGTACTTC
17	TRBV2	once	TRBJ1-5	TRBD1	CASSLTGGTYSNQPQHF	TGTGCCAGCAGCCTTACAGGGGGGACCTATAGCAATCAGCCCCAGCATTTT
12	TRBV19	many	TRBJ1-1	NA	CASSISWNRAFF	TGTGCCAGTAGTATTTCGTGGAATCGAGCTTTCTTT
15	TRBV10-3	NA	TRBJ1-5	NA	CATRREGGIGQPQHF	TGTGCCACCCGTCGAGAGGGGGGAATTGGCCAGCCCCAGCATTTT
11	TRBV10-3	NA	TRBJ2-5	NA	CAISVRETQYF	TGTGCCATCAGTGTGCGGGAGACCCAGTACTTC
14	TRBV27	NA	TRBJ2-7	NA	CASSLYPGEGEQYF	TGTGCCAGCAGTTTATACCCAGGGGAAGGCGAGCAGTACTTC
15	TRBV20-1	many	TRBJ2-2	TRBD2	CSARDPGLAAGELFF	TGCAGTGCTAGAGATCCGGGACTAGCCGCCGGGGAGCTGTTTTTT
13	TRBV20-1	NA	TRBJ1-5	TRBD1	CSAKGAQDQPQHF	TGCAGTGCTAAGGGGGCGCAGGATCAGCCCCAGCATTTT
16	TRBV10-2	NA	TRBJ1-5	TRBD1	CASSYTRDRGNQPQHF	TGTGCCAGCAGTTACACCCGGGACAGGGGTAATCAGCCCCAGCATTTT
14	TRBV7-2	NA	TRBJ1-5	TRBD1	CASSGGTGGQPQHF	TGTGCCAGCAGCGGAGGGACAGGGGGTCAGCCCCAGCATTTT
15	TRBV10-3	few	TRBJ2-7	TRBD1	CASSYGTGGFYEQYF	TGTGCCAGCAGTTACGGGACAGGGGGTTTCTACGAGCAGTACTTC
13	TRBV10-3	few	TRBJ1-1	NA	CAISRATGTEAFF	TGTGCCATTTCCCGGGCAACTGGAACTGAAGCTTTCTTT
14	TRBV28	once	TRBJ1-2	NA	CASSARDGNYGYTF	TGTGCCAGCAGTGCCCGGGACGGAAACTATGGCTACACCTTC
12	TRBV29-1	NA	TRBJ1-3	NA	CSVEVGLNTIYF	TGCAGCGTTGAAGTGGGCCTAAACACCATATATTTT
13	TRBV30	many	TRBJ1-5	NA	CAWGKGQGRSQHF	TGTGCCTGGGGGAAGGGGCAGGGAAGGTCCCAGCATTTT
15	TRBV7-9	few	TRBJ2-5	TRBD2	CASSVGLAEQETQYF	TGTGCCAGCAGCGTGGGACTAGCGGAGCAAGAGACCCAGTACTTC
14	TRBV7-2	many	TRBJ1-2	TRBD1	CASSHRQGDYGYTF	TGTGCCAGCAGCCATAGACAGGGGGACTATGGCTACACCTTC
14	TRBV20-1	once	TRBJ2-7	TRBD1	CSAQCRDRNYEQYF	TGCAGTGCCCAATGCCGGGACAGGAACTACGAGCAGTACTTC
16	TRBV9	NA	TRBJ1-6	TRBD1	CASSSPTGAYNSPLHF	TGTGCCAGCAGCTCCCCGACAGGGGCCTATAATTCACCCCTCCACTTT
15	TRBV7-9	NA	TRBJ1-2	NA	CASSLADQGPYGYTF	TGTGCCAGCAGCTTGGCCGATCAGGGACCCTATGGCTACACCTTC
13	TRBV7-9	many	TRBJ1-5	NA	CASSSGDLQPQHF	TGTGCCAGCAGCTCAGGCGATTTGCAGCCCCAGCATTTT
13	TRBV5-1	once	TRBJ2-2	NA	CASSLRGSEGLVF	TGCGCCAGCAGCCTCAGGGGCTCCGAGGGGCTGGTTTTT
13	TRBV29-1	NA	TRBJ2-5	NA	CSARTGTPLTQYF	TGCAGCGCCAGAACAGGGACCCCGTTGACCCAGTACTTC
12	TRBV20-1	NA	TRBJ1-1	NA	CSASTMNTEAFF	TGCAGTGCTAGTACTATGAACACTGAAGCTTTCTTT
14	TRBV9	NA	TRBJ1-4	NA	CASSRGGDNEKLFF	TGTGCCAGCAGCAGGGGCGGGGATAATGAAAAACTGTTTTTT
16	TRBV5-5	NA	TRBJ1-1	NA	CASRRDLGSLNTEAFF	TGTGCCAGCAGGAGGGACCTTGGGTCTCTGAACACTGAAGCTTTCTTT
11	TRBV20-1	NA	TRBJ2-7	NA	CSALQDTEQYF	TGCAGTGCCTTACAGGACACCGAGCAGTACTTC
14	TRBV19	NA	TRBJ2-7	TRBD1	CASSSSTGVYEQYF	TGTGCCAGTAGTTCCTCGACAGGGGTATACGAGCAGTACTTC
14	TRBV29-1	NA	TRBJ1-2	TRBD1	CSVEVGTGAGGYTF	TGCAGCGTTGAAGTCGGGACAGGGGCTGGCGGCTACACCTTC
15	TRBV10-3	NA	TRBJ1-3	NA	CAISERLTSGNTIYF	TGTGCCATCAGTGAGCGGTTGACCTCTGGAAACACCATATATTTT
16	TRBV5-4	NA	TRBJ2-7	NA	CASSLPGTHKAGEQYF	TGTGCCAGCAGCCTTCCCGGGACACATAAAGCGGGGGAGCAGTACTTC
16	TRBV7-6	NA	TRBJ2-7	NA	CASSLGARDGSYEQYF	TGTGCCAGCAGCTTGGGGGCCAGGGACGGATCCTACGAGCAGTACTTC
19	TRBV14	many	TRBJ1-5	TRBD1	CASSQIRDRVLWSNQPQHF	TGTGCCAGCAGCCAGATCCGGGACAGGGTTCTCTGGAGCAATCAGCCCCAGCATTTT
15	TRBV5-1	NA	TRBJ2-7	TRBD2	CASSPTSGGPYEQYF	TGCGCCAGCAGTCCGACGAGCGGGGGGCCCTACGAGCAGTACTTC